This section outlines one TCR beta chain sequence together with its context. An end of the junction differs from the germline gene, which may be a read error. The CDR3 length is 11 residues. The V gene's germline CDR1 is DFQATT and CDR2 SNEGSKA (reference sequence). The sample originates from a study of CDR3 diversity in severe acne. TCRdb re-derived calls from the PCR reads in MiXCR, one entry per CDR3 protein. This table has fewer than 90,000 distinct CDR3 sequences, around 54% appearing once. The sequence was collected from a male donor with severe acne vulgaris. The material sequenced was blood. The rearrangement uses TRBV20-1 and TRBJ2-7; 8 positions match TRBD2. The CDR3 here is CSASTSGEQYF. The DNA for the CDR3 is TGCAGTGCTAGTACTAGCGGAGAGCAATACTTC.